These T cell receptor beta chains were read from a single sample in a study of spatial heterogeneity in lung cancer. Via MiXCR, TCRdb re-called the 5' RACE reads, giving one row per CDR3 protein. This sample has about 27,000 distinct CDR3 sequences, with approximately 7.7% found just once. The source was lung tumor tissue, collected at surgery. All receptors derive from a male donor with early-stage non-small cell lung cancer. Both conserved end residues are part of each CDR3. The D gene is left open where the match is weak. Not every row has a clone size; where given, it reads once, few, many or a size class.

v_call	j_call	clone_size	d_call	cdr3_nt	cdr3_aa
TRBV10-3	TRBJ1-2	few	.	TGTGCCATCAGTGAGACTATCGGACAGACGGGCTACACCTTC	CAISETIGQTGYTF
TRBV28	TRBJ2-5	many	TRBD1	TGTGCCAGCACCTACAGGGGGATAGAGACCCAGTACTTC	CASTYRGIETQYF
TRBV5-1	TRBJ2-1	.	.	TGCGCCAGCAGCTCCAACCCTCAGGTTTCCAATGAGCAGTTCTTC	CASSSNPQVSNEQFF
TRBV20-1	TRBJ2-5	many	TRBD1	TGCAGTGCCCTGGACAGGGTAGAGACCCAGTACTTC	CSALDRVETQYF
TRBV7-8	TRBJ1-3	.	TRBD1	TGTGCCAGCAGCCCTGGACAGGGGGCGACTGGAAACACCATATATTTT	CASSPGQGATGNTIYF
TRBV2	TRBJ2-3	many	TRBD1	TGTGCCAGCAGACAGGGGCACACAGATACGCAGTATTTT	CASRQGHTDTQYF
TRBV28	TRBJ2-4	many	.	TGTGCCAGCAGTTTACCCGGGACAGCCAAAAACATTCAGTACTTC	CASSLPGTAKNIQYF
TRBV6-5	TRBJ2-7	.	TRBD1	TGTGCCAGCAGTTACGGGGGGACAGGGACCTACGAGCAGTACTTC	CASSYGGTGTYEQYF
TRBV28	TRBJ1-1	.	.	TGTGCCAGCATTGAGGGCTTTCTGGCTGAAGCTTTCTTT	CASIEGFLAEAFF
TRBV6-6	TRBJ1-1	few	TRBD1	TGTGCCAGCAGCGTACAGGGGGGACGAGCTTTCTTT	CASSVQGGRAFF
TRBV20-1	TRBJ2-7	many	TRBD1	TGCAGTGCTAGAGACCCCGCCGGGACAGGGGATTACGAGCAGTACTTC	CSARDPAGTGDYEQYF
TRBV19	TRBJ2-5	few	.	TGTGCCAGTAGAGGGGATCACCAAGAGACCCAGTACTTC	CASRGDHQETQYF
TRBV4-2	TRBJ2-3	many	TRBD1	TGTGCCAGCAGCCAAACCCCGCCGGGACAGGGGAACACAGATACGCAGTATTTT	CASSQTPPGQGNTDTQYF
TRBV11-2	TRBJ1-4	many	TRBD1	TGTGCCAGCAGCTTGGCGACAGGGCTGGATGAAAAACTGTTTTTT	CASSLATGLDEKLFF
TRBV14	TRBJ1-1	.	TRBD1	TGTGCCAGCAGCCAAGATCCCGGGACAGGATGGTTCACTGAAGCTTTCTTT	CASSQDPGTGWFTEAFF
TRBV6-2/TRBV6-3	TRBJ1-5	.	.	TGTGCCAGCAGTTCTTTGACCATCAATCAGCCCCAGCATTTT	CASSSLTINQPQHF